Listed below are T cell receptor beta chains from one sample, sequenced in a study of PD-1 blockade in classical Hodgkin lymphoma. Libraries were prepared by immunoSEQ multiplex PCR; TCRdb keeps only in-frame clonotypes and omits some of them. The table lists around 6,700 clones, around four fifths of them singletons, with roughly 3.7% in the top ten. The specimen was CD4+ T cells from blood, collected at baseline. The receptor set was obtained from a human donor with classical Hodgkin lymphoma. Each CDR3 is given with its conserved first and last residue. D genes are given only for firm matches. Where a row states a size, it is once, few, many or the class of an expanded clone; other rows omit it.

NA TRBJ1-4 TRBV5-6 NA TGTGCCAGCAGCCCCAGGGGTACCACTAATGAAAAACTGTTTTTT CASSPRGTTNEKLFF
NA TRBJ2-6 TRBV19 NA TGTGCCAGTAGTATAGAGGGAACCGGGGCCAACGTCCTGACTTTC CASSIEGTGANVLTF
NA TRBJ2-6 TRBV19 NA TGTGCCAGTAGTGGGGTCCCTGGGGCCAACGTCCTGACTTTC CASSGVPGANVLTF
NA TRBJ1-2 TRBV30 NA TGTGCCTGGAGGGACACCTCTTACTATGGCTACACCTTC CAWRDTSYYGYTF
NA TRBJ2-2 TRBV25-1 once TGTGCCAGCAGTACCCCCAAAGGTTACACCGGGGAGCTGTTTTTT CASSTPKGYTGELFF
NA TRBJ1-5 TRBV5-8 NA TGTGCCAGCAGCCGTCGGGACGGATATAGCAATCAGCCCCAGCATTTT CASSRRDGYSNQPQHF
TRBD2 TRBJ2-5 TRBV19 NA TGTGCCAGTAGTCGGGGCGGGGGAAGTGAGACCCAGTACTTC CASSRGGGSETQYF
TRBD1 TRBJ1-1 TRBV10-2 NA TGCGCCAGCAGTTCAGACAGGGACACTGAAGCTTTCTTT CASSSDRDTEAFF
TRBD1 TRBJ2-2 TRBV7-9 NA TGTGCCAGCAGCGGCGCTCAGGGGGCGTGGGACACCGGGGAGCTGTTTTTT CASSGAQGAWDTGELFF
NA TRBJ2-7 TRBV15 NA TGTGCCACCAGCAGAGATTACGGGACCGAGCAGTACTTC CATSRDYGTEQYF
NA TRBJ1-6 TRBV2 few TGTGCCAGCAGCCGACTGAATTCACCCCTCCACTTT CASSRLNSPLHF
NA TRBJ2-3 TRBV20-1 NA TGCAGTGCTAGCGTAGCAGATACGCAGTATTTT CSASVADTQYF
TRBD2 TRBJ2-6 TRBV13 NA TGTGCCAGCAGCCAAGCGGGAGAGTCTGGGGCCAACGTCCTGACTTTC CASSQAGESGANVLTF
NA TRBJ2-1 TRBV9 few TGTGCCAGCAGCGCCGGGACTTCGAGCTCCTACAATGAGCAGTTCTTC CASSAGTSSSYNEQFF
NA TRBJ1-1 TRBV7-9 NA TGTGCCAGCAGCCCCCCGGGGGGCGCGGGGTCCACTGAAGCTTTCTTT CASSPPGGAGSTEAFF
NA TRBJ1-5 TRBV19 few TGTGCCAGTAGTATAGATCCGGGGACTATAGGTCAGCCCCAGCATTTT CASSIDPGTIGQPQHF
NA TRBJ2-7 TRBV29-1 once TGCAGCGCCCGAAGGCAGGGGTCCCACGAGCAGTACTTC CSARRQGSHEQYF
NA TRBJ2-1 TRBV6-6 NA TGTGCCAGCAGTTACGACACAACTATGAATGAGCAGTTCTTC CASSYDTTMNEQFF
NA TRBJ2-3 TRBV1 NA TGCACCAGCAGCCAACCGGGACAGAACTCAGATACGCAGTATTTT CTSSQPGQNSDTQYF
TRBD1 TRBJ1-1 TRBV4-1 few TGCGCCAGCAGCCACATCGACAGGGGGGGGGACACTGAAGCTTTCTTT CASSHIDRGGDTEAFF
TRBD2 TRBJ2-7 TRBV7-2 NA TGTGCCAGCAGCTTAAATAGCGGGAGCTACGAGCAGTACTTC CASSLNSGSYEQYF
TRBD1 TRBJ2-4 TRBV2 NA TGTGCCACCTCCACCTTCCCGGGACAGGGGATAGTTGATGCCAAAAACATTCAGTACTTT CATSTFPGQGIVDAKNIQYF
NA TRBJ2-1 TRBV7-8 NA TGTGCCAGCAGCTTATACGGCAGAGGTGAGCAGTTCTTC CASSLYGRGEQFF
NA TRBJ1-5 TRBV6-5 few TGTGCCAGCAGTCCGACAGTGATGCGGAATCAGCCCCAGCATTTT CASSPTVMRNQPQHF
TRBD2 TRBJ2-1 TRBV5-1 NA TGCGCCAGCAGCTTGGGACTAGCGGGATGGTCCTACAATGAGCAGTTCTTC CASSLGLAGWSYNEQFF
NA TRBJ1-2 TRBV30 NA TGTGCCTGGAGTGAGAAAAAGGGCGGCTACACCTTC CAWSEKKGGYTF
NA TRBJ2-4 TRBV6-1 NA TGTGCCAGCAGTGAAGGTCCCGGACTAGCCAAAAACATTCAGTACTTC CASSEGPGLAKNIQYF
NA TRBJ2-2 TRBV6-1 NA TGTGCCAGCAGGAATCTGCAAGGGGACACCGGGGAGCTGTTTTTT CASRNLQGDTGELFF
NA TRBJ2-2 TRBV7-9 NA TGTGCCAGCAGCCTGGCGGGCCCGGACACCGGGGAGCTGTTTTTT CASSLAGPDTGELFF
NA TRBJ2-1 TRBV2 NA TGTGCCAGCATTCGCATCCCGGGACAAGATGAGCAGTTCTTC CASIRIPGQDEQFF
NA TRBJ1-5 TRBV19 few TGTGCCAGTAGTATAGATCTCAGCAGCAATCAGCCCCAGCATTTT CASSIDLSSNQPQHF
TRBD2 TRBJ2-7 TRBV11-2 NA TGTGCCAGCAGCCCCCTCAGCGGGAGTTCCTACGAGCAGTACTTC CASSPLSGSSYEQYF
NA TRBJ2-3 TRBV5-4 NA TGTGCCAGCAGCTTGAATCCGGTACGGGGTGATACGCAGTATTTT CASSLNPVRGDTQYF
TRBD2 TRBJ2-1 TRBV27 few TGTGCCAGCAGTTTACTTGGAGTTTGGGACTACCCACACAATGAGCAGTTCTTC CASSLLGVWDYPHNEQFF
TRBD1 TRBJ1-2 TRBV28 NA TGTGCCAGCAGCCTCATTCAGGGGGCGCGTGGCTACACCTTC CASSLIQGARGYTF
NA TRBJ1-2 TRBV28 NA TGTGCCAGCACCTTGGTGCTCGCTAACTATGGCTACACCTTC CASTLVLANYGYTF
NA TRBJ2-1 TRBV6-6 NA TGTGCCAGCAGTTCGCCGGAGGGGGGCTCCTACAATGAGCAGTTCTTC CASSSPEGGSYNEQFF
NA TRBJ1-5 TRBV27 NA TGTGCCAGCAGTTTATATTATCTAGGGGAGCCCCAGCATTTT CASSLYYLGEPQHF
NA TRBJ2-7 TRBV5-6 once TGTGCCAGCAGCTTGGCCGGCTTCACCTACGAGCAGTACTTC CASSLAGFTYEQYF
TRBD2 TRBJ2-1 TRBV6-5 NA TGTGCCAGCCATTCGGGACTAGTAGGCAATGAGCAGTTCTTC CASHSGLVGNEQFF
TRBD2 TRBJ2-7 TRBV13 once TGTGCCAGCGTAACTAGCGGGAGCTACGAGCAGTACTTC CASVTSGSYEQYF
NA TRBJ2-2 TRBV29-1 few TGCAGCGTTTCCGGGACGCATAGCGTCGCCGGGGAGCTGTTTTTT CSVSGTHSVAGELFF
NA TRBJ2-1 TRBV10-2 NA TGCGCCAGCAGTGAGTCGCGTCGGGCCCAGGATGAGCAGTTCTTC CASSESRRAQDEQFF
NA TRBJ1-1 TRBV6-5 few TGTGCCAGCGAAGGGAACACTGAAGCTTTCTTT CASEGNTEAFF
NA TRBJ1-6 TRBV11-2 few TGTGCCAGCAGCTTAGCGGCCAGGGATTCACCCCTCCACTTT CASSLAARDSPLHF
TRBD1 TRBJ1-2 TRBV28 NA TGTGCCAGCAGCTTAGGACAGGGGGCGTCAACTAACTATGGCTACACCTTC CASSLGQGASTNYGYTF
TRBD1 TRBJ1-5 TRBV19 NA TGTGCCAGTAGTCTCAGGGGGACAGGATCCAATCAGCCCCAGCATTTT CASSLRGTGSNQPQHF
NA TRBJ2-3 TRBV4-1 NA TGCGCCAGCAGCCAAGGGTTGCGGGATGATACGCAGTATTTT CASSQGLRDDTQYF